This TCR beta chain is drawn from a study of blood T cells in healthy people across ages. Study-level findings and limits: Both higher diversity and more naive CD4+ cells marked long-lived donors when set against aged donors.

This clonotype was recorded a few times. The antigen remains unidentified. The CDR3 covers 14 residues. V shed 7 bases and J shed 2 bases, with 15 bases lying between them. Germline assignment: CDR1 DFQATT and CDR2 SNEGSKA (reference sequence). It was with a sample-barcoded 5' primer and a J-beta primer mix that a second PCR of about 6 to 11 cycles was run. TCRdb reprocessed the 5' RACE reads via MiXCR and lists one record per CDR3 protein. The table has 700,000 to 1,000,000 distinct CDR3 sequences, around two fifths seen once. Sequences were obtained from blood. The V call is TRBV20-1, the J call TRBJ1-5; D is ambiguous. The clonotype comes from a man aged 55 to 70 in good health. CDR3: CSGRRVMGNQPQHF. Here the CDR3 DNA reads TGCAGTGGAAGGAGGGTCATGGGCAATCAGCCCCAGCATTTT.